This T cell receptor (beta chain) emerged from a study of blood T cell repertoires in COVID-19. Study-wide context: The United States, Italy and Spain provided the acute and convalescent COVID-19 samples. The analysed material was cDNA or gDNA that came from T cells, B-cell-depleted T cells, or PBMCs.

With 3 bases removed from V and 5 bases from J, the gap between germline ends came to 8 bases. The germline V gene encodes CDR1 SGDLS and CDR2 YYNGEE. This CDR3 spans 13 amino acids. Original methodology: The authors estimated nucleated cell counts from reference gene primer amplification. Sequencing was performed with immunoSEQ multiplex PCR; in TCRdb, only in-frame clones are kept and a portion is missing. V and J calls and clone size come straight from that table; D and trimming were deduced from the DNA. The table includes 40,000 to 50,000 clones, about nine tenths detected once. The specimen was peripheral blood. This chain uses TRBV9 with TRBJ2-2; D call uncertain. This sequence originates from a man between 45 and 60 years old with active COVID-19. CDR3 loop: CASSAAGTGELFF. DNA for the CDR3: TGTGCCAGCAGCGCCGCAGGTACCGGGGAGCTGTTTTTT.